What follows are 16 T cell receptor beta chains derived from one specimen sequenced in a study of CD8 T cells in Susac syndrome. An input of about 0.45 to 1 ug of RNA was subjected to reverse transcription using random hexamers. TCRdb called the immunoSEQ multiplex PCR reads again in MiXCR, with one record for every CDR3 protein. The table records roughly 120,000 distinct CDR3 sequences, approximately 94% of them present only once. The specimen sequenced was CD4+ T cells from PBMCs. Receptor source: a human donor with multiple sclerosis.

This sequence joins TRBV30 and TRBJ1-2; D possibly corresponds to TRBD1 (5 bases). V dropped 3 bases and J dropped 2 bases, with 16 bases sitting between them. The germline V gene encodes CDR1 GTSNPN and CDR2 SVGIG (reference sequence). CDR3 length: 15 amino acids. CDR3: CAWREPGRTNYGYTF. The CDR3 nucleotides read TGTGCCTGGAGGGAACCGGGACGGACAAACTATGGCTACACCTTC.

The gene calls are TRBV7-2 and TRBJ2-1, with 11 bases that match TRBD2. Germline V gene data show CDR1 as SGHTA and CDR2 as FQGNSA. The V gene end was trimmed by 1 base and the J gene end by 10 bases; junction bases not matched to a gene: 9. CDR3 length: 16 amino acids. CDR3 sequence reads: CASSLESSGGSGEQFF. The DNA of the CDR3 is TGTGCCAGCAGCTTAGAGTCTAGCGGGGGGAGCGGGGAGCAGTTCTTC.

The genes are TRBV6-5 and TRBJ2-5; 7 bases match TRBD2. The junction had 10 bases not matched to a gene; V was cut back by 10 bases and J by 2 bases. Germline V lookup: CDR1 MNHEY, CDR2 SVGAGI. This CDR3 has 14 amino acids. The CDR3 reads CATSGLGLQETQYF. The DNA for the CDR3 is TGTGCCACTTCAGGACTAGGCCTTCAAGAGACCCAGTACTTC.

This chain uses TRBV5-4 with TRBJ1-1, with 8 bases matching TRBD1. The V and J ends lost 2 bases and 0 bases, in that order; junction bases with no gene match: 3. The CDR3 is made up of 15 amino acids. The germline gives CDR1 SGHNT, CDR2 YYREEE (reference sequence). DNA of the CDR3: TGTGCCAGCAGCTTAGGGGACAGGATGAACACTGAAGCTTTCTTT. Translation: CASSLGDRMNTEAFF.

The chain recombines TRBV7-9 with TRBJ1-1; D is possibly TRBD1 (5 bases). With 5 bases removed from V and 6 bases from J, the gap between germline ends came to 16 bases. The germline V gene has CDR1 SEHNR and CDR2 FQNEAQ (reference sequence). There are 14 residues in the CDR3. The CDR3 DNA sequence: TGTGCCAGCAGCGCCGACCAGGGATGGTCTGAAGCTTTCTTT. Translation gives CASSADQGWSEAFF.

CDR3 in DNA: TGCGCCAGCAGCGCCACTCCCGGGACAGGGAGAGACGAGCAGTACTTC. This gives the protein CASSATPGTGRDEQYF. J is TRBJ2-7 and V is TRBV5-1; 9 bases align to TRBD1. Germline V CDR1 and CDR2: SGHRS, YFSETQ. Trimming removed 4 bases from V and 5 bases from J; junction bases left unmatched: 13. The CDR3 has 16 amino acids. Full variable domain (outside the CDR3, taken from reference TRBV5-1 and TRBJ2-7): KAGVTQTPRYLIKTRGQQVTLSCSPISGHRSVSWYQQTPGQGLQFLFEYFSETQRNKGNFPGRFSGRQFSNSRSEMNVSTLELGDSALYLCASSATPGTGRDEQYFGPGTRLTVT.

As concerns this clonotype: At one boundary the junction diverges from the germline segment, which might be a read error. The chain is built from TRBV30 and TRBJ2-7; TRBD1 matches at 9 bases. Germline lookup yields CDR1 GTSNPN and CDR2 SVGIG (reference sequence). The CDR3 contains 11 residues. This CDR3 reads CAWMGDREERF. CDR3 coding DNA: TGTGCCTGGATGGGGGACAGGGAGGAAAGATTC.

In nucleotides, the CDR3 is TGTGCCAGCAGCTTCCTCGGGATGAGCTCCTACAATGAGCAGTTCTTC. Protein product: CASSFLGMSSYNEQFF. The chain carries TRBV12-3 or TRBV12-4 and TRBJ2-1; D may be TRBD2 (5 bases). V lost 6 bases to trimming and J lost 0 bases, with 15 bases between them. This CDR3 is built from 16 residues.

The chain carries TRBV7-9 and TRBJ2-4, with D unresolved. Germline CDR1 SEHNR, CDR2 FQNEAQ (reference sequence). There are 14 residues in the CDR3. Trimming stripped 4 bases from V and 4 bases from J, with 11 bases between. CDR3 region: CASSSDARKNIQYF. In nucleotides, the CDR3 is TGTGCCAGCAGCTCGGACGCCAGGAAAAACATTCAGTACTTC.

Notes on this clonotype: Sequence at one end of the junction differs from germline and may be a read error. The rearrangement joins TRBV12-3 or TRBV12-4 to TRBJ1-2, with TRBD1 as a possible D gene (5 bases). The length of the CDR3 is 13 residues. The CDR3: CASSLAREYGYTF. CDR3 coding DNA: TGTGCCAGCAGTCTAGCCAGGGAGTATGGCTACACCTTC.

The J gene is TRBJ1-2, the V gene TRBV6-5; D gene uncertain. This CDR3 is built from 15 residues. The germline V gene encodes CDR1 MNHEY and CDR2 SVGAGI. V was clipped by 3 bases and J by 3 bases, with 14 bases between them. This CDR3 is CASSYSPSGDYGYTF. CDR3 coding DNA: TGTGCCAGCAGTTATTCCCCCAGTGGTGACTATGGCTACACCTTC.

The V call is TRBV5-6, the J call TRBJ1-2, with TRBD1 as a possible D gene (5 bases). The V gene lost 0 bases and the J gene lost 4 bases, with 10 bases spanning the gap. Germline V gives CDR1 SGHDT, CDR2 YYEEEE. The CDR3 is 14 amino acids. CDR3 loop: CASSLAGGFYGYTF. The CDR3 DNA reads as TGTGCCAGCAGCTTGGCGGGGGGATTCTATGGCTACACCTTC.

The chain links TRBV11-2 to TRBJ2-2, with D possibly being TRBD2 (6 bases). This CDR3 comprises 16 residues. From germline, CDR1 is SGHAT and CDR2 FQNNGV. V was trimmed by 0 bases and J by 0 bases, leaving 8 bases between them. This CDR3 is CASSLDSGANTGELFF. The CDR3 region has the DNA TGTGCCAGCAGCTTAGATAGCGGCGCGAACACCGGGGAGCTGTTTTTT.

This clonotype is a singleton in its sample. V gene TRBV7-8 combines with J gene TRBJ2-3; perhaps TRBD2 as D (7 bases). Germline CDR1 is SGHVS and CDR2 is FQNEAQ. The CDR3 is 17 residues long. V lost 5 bases to trimming and J lost 3 bases, with 21 bases between them. This CDR3 is CASSPSRGAPLTDTQYF. CDR3 sequence (DNA): TGTGCCAGCAGCCCGTCACGGGGGGCCCCTTTAACAGATACGCAGTATTTT.

CDR3 in amino acids: CASSSLPGRTGGRQAFF. The CDR3 DNA is TGTGCCAGCAGTTCACTTCCCGGAAGGACAGGGGGGAGACAAGCTTTCTTT. The J gene is TRBJ1-1, the V gene TRBV6-5; 10 bases are shared with TRBD1. With V trimmed by 4 bases and J by 9 bases, 17 bases remained unmatched. Germline V gives CDR1 MNHEY, CDR2 SVGAGI. The CDR3 contains 17 residues.

CDR3 nucleotides: TGTGCCAGCAGCCCCGCGGGGGGCGGGGATTCACCCCTCCACTTT. Translation gives CASSPAGGGDSPLHF. The chain has TRBV7-9 and TRBJ1-6, with D possibly TRBD1 on 6 matching bases. Trimming cost V 5 bases and J 8 bases, with 16 bases left between them. Germline-derived CDR1 and CDR2 are SEHNR and FQNEAQ (reference sequence). The CDR3 length is 15 residues.